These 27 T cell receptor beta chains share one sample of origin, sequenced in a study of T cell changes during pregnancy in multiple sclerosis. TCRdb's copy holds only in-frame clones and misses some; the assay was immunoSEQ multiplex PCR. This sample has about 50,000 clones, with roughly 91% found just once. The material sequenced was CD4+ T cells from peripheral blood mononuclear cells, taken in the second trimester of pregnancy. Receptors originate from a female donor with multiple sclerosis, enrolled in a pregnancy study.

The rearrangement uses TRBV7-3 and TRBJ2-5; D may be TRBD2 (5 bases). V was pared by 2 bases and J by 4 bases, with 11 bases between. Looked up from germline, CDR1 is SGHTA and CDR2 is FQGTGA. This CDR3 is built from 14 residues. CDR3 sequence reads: CASSLGPGSETQYF. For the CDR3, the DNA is TGTGCCAGCAGCTTAGGGCCGGGGTCAGAGACCCAGTACTTC. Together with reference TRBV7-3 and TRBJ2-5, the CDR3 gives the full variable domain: GAGVSQTPSNKVTEKGKYVELRCDPISGHTALYWYRQSLGQGPEFLIYFQGTGAADDSGLPNDRFFAVRPEGSVSTLKIQRTERGDSAVYLCASSLGPGSETQYFGPGTRLLVL.

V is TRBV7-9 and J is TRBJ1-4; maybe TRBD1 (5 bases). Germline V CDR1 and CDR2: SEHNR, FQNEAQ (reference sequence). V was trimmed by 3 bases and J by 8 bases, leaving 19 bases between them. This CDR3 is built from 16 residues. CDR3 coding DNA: TGTGCCAGCAGCTTGGCTAACTTCACGGCAGGGGAAAAACTGTTTTTT. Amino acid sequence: CASSLANFTAGEKLFF.

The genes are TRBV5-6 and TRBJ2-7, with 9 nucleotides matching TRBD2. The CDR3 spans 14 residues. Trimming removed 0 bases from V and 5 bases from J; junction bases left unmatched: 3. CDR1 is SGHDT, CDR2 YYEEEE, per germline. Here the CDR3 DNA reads TGTGCCAGCAGCTTGGTTAGCGGGAGTAACGAGCAGTACTTC. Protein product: CASSLVSGSNEQYF.

The CDR3 spells CATSRDRFGQIYGYTF. The CDR3 nucleotides are TGTGCCACCAGCAGAGATCGCTTTGGTCAGATTTATGGCTACACCTTC. The chain recombines TRBV15 with TRBJ1-2; D not certain. CDR1 and CDR2 from the germline V gene are LNHNV and YYDKDF (reference sequence). The CDR3 is 16 amino acids. V lost 0 bases and J lost 5, with 16 bases in between.

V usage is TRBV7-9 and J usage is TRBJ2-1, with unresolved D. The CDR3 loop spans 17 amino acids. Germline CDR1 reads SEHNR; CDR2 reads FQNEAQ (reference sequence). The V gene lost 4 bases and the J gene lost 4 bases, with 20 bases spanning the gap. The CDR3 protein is CASSSPPGSARYNEQFF. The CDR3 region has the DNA TGTGCCAGCAGCTCCCCCCCCGGGTCTGCCCGTTACAATGAGCAGTTCTTC.

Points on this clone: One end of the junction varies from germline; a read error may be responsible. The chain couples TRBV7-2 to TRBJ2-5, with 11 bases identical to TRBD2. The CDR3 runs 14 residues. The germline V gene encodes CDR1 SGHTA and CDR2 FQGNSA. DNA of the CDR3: TGTGCCAGCAGCCTAGCGGGGGGAAGAGAGACCCAGTACTTC. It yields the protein CASSLAGGRETQYF.

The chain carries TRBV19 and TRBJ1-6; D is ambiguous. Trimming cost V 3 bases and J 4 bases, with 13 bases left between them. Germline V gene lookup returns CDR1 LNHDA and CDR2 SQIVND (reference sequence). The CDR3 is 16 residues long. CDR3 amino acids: CASSIVTGAYNSPLHF. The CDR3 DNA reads TGTGCCAGTAGTATCGTCACGGGAGCATATAATTCACCCCTCCACTTT.

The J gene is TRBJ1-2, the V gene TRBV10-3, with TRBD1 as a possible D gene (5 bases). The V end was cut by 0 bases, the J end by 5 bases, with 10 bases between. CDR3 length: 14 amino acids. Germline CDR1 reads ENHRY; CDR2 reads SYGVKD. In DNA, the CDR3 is TGTGCCATCAGTGAGTCGATGGCAGGGTATGGCTACACCTTC. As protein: CAISESMAGYGYTF.

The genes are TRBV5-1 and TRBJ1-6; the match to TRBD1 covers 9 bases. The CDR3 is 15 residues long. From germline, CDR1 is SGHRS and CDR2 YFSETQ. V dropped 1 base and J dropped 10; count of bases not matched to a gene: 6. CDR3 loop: CASSLTGGERSPLHF. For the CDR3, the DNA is TGCGCCAGCAGCTTGACAGGGGGCGAGAGATCACCCCTCCACTTT.

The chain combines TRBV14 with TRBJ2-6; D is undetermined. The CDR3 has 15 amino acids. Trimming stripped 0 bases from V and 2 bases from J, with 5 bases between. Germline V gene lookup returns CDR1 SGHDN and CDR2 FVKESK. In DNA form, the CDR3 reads TGTGCCAGCAGCCAAGATGGCACTGGGGCCAACGTCCTGACTTTC. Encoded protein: CASSQDGTGANVLTF.

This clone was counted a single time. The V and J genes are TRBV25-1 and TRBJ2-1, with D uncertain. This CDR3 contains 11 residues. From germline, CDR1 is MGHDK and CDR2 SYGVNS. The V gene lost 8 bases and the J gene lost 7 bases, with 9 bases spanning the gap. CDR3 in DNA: TGTGCCAGCTCCCGAGGTAATGAGCAGTTCTTC. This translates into CASSRGNEQFF.

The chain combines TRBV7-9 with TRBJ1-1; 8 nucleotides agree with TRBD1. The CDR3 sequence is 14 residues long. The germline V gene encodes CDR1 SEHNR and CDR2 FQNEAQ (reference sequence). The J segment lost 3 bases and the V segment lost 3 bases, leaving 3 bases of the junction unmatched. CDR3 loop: CASSLTTGDTEAFF. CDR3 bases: TGTGCCAGCAGCTTGACGACAGGGGACACTGAAGCTTTCTTT. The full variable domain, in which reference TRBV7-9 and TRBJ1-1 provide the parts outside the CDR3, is DTGVSQNPRHKITKRGQNVTFRCDPISEHNRLYWYRQTLGQGPEFLTYFQNEAQLEKSRLLSDRFSAERPKGSFSTLEIQRTEQGDSAMYLCASSLTTGDTEAFFGQGTRLTVV.

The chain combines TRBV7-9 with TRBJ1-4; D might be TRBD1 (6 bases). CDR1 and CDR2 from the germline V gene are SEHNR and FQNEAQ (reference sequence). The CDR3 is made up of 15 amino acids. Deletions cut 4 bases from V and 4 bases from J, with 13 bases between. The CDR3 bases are TGTGCCAGCAGCTCGAAACAGGGTTATAATGAAAAACTGTTTTTT. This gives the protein CASSSKQGYNEKLFF.

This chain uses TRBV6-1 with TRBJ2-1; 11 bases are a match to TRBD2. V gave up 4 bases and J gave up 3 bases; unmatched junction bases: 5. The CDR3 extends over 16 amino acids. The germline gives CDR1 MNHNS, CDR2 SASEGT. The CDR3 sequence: CASSGPGTSGYNEQFF. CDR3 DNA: TGTGCCAGCAGTGGACCCGGGACTAGCGGCTACAATGAGCAGTTCTTC.

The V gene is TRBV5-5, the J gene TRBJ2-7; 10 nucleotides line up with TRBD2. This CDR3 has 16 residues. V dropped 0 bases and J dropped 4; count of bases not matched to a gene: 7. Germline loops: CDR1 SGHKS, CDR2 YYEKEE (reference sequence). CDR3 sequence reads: CASSLERAGGRYEQYF. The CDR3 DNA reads TGTGCCAGCAGCTTGGAACGAGCGGGGGGGCGGTACGAGCAGTACTTC.

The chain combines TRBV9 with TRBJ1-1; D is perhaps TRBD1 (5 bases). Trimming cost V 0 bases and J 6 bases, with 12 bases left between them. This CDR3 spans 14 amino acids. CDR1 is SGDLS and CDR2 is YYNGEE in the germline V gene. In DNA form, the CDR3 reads TGTGCCAGCAGCGTAGGAGGCCGGGGGGCTGAAGCTTTCTTT. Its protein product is CASSVGGRGAEAFF.

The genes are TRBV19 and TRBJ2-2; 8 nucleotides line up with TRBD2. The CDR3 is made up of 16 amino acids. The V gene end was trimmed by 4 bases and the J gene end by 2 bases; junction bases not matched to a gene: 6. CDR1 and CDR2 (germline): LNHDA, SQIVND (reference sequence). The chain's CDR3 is CASSSRGGRNTGELFF. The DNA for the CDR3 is TGTGCCAGTAGTAGTCGGGGGGGGAGAAACACCGGGGAGCTGTTTTTT.

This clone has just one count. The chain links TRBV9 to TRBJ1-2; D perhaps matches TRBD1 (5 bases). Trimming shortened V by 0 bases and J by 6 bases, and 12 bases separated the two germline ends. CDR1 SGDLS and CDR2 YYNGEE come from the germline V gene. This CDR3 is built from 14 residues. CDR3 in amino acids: CASSVDPGGNGYTF. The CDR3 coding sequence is TGTGCCAGCAGCGTAGATCCTGGGGGGAATGGCTACACCTTC.

The CDR3 is CASSLGLAGGHSTDTQYF. Here the CDR3 DNA reads TGTGCCAGCAGCTTGGGTCTAGCGGGGGGGCATAGCACAGATACGCAGTATTTT. The V call is TRBV5-6, the J call TRBJ2-3, with 12 bases identical to TRBD2. CDR3 length equals 18 residues. The germline V gene has CDR1 SGHDT and CDR2 YYEEEE. V dropped 0 bases and J dropped 0; count of bases not matched to a gene: 5.

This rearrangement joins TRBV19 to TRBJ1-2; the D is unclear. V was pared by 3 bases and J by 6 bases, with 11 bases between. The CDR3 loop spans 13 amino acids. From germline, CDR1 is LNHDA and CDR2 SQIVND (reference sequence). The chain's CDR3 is CASSMRGYDGYTF. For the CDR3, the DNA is TGTGCCAGTAGTATGCGAGGGTACGATGGCTACACCTTC. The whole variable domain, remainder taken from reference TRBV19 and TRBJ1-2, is DGGITQSPKYLFRKEGQNVTLSCEQNLNHDAMYWYRQDPGQGLRLIYYSQIVNDFQKGDIAEGYSVSREKKESFPLTVTSAQKNPTAFYLCASSMRGYDGYTFGSGTRLTVV.

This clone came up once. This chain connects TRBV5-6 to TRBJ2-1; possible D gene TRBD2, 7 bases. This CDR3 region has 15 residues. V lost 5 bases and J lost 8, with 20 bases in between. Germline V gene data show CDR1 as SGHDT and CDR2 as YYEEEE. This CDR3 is CASRPIGGREDEQFF. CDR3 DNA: TGTGCCAGCAGGCCTATCGGGGGGCGCGAAGATGAGCAGTTCTTC.

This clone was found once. This CDR3 reads CASSPHTGNQPQHF. The CDR3 DNA follows: TGTGCCAGCAGTCCCCATACTGGCAATCAGCCCCAGCATTTT. The chain carries TRBV27 and TRBJ1-5; unclear D gene. In germline, CDR1 is MNHEY, CDR2 SMNVEV (reference sequence). V dropped 5 bases and J dropped 2 bases, with 10 bases sitting between them. The CDR3 has 14 residues.

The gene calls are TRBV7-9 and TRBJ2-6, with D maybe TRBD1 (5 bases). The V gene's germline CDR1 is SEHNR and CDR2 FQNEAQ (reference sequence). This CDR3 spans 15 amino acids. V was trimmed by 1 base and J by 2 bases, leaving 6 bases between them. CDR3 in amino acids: CASSLVGAGANVLTF. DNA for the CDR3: TGTGCCAGCAGCTTAGTAGGGGCTGGGGCCAACGTCCTGACTTTC.

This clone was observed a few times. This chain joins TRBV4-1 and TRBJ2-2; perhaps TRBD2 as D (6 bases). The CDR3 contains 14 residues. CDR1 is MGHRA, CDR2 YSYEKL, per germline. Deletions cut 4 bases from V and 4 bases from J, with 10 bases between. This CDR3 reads CASSLLGGTGELFF. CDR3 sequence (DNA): TGCGCCAGCAGCCTTTTGGGAGGCACCGGGGAGCTGTTTTTT.

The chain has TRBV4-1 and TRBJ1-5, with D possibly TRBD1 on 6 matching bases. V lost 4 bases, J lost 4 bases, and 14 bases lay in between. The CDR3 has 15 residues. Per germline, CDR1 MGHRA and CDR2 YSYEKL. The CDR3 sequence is CASSPLRGQNQPQHF. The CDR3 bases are TGCGCCAGCAGCCCCCTCCGAGGACAGAATCAGCCCCAGCATTTT.

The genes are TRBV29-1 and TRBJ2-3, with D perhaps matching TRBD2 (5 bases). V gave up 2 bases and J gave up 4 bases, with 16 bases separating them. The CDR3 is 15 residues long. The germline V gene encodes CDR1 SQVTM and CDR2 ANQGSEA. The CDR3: CSVEILAHRADTQYF. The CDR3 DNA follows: TGCAGCGTTGAAATCCTAGCTCATCGGGCAGATACGCAGTATTTT.

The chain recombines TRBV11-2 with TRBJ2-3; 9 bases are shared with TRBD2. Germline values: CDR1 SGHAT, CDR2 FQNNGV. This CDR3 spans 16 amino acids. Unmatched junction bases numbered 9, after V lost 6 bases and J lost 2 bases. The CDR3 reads CASSSRLAAPTDTQYF. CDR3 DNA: TGTGCCAGCAGTTCCAGACTAGCGGCTCCCACAGATACGCAGTATTTT. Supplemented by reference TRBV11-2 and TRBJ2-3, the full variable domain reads EAGVAQSPRYKIIEKRQSVAFWCNPISGHATLYWYQQILGQGPKLLIQFQNNGVVDDSQLPKDRFSAERLKGVDSTLKIQPAKLEDSAVYLCASSSRLAAPTDTQYFGPGTRLTVL.